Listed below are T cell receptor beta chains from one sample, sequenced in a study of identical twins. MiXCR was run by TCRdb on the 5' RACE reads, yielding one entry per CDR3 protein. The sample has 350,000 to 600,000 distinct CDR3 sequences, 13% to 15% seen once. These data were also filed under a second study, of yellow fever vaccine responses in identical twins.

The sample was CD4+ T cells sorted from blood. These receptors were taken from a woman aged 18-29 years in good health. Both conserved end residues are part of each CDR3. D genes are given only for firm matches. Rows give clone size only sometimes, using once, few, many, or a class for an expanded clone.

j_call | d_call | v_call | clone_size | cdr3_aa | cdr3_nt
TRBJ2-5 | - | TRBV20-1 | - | CSAAGPGAVETQYF | TGCAGTGCTGCCGGGCCGGGGGCTGTAGAGACCCAGTACTTC
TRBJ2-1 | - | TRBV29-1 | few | CSSGLPRATYNEQFF | TGCAGCTCGGGGTTGCCCAGAGCCACCTACAATGAGCAGTTCTTC
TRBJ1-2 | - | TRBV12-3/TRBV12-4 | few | CASSSTAFNGYTF | TGTGCCAGCAGTTCGACAGCTTTTAATGGCTACACCTTC
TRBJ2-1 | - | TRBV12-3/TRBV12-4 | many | CASGGLKPNEQFF | TGTGCCAGCGGGGGACTGAAGCCGAATGAGCAGTTCTTC
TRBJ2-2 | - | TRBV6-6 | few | CASSYLDTGELFF | TGTGCCAGCAGTTACTTAGACACCGGGGAGCTGTTTTTT
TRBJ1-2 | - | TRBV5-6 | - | CAMGPGLPCLF | TGTGCCATGGGCCCCGGGCTCCCCTGTCTCTTC
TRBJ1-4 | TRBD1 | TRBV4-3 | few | CASSRATPGQGNEKLFF | TGCGCCAGCAGCCGAGCAACCCCGGGACAGGGGAACGAAAAACTGTTTTTT
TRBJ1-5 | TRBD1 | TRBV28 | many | CASIPQDRVHNQPQHF | TGTGCCAGCATTCCTCAGGACAGGGTCCACAATCAGCCCCAGCATTTT
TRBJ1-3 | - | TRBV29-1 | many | CSVAYGPGNTIYF | TGCAGCGTTGCTTATGGACCGGGGAACACCATATATTTT
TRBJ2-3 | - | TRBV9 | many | CASSVVGQTSTDTQYF | TGTGCCAGCAGCGTAGTGGGGCAAACGAGCACAGATACGCAGTATTTT
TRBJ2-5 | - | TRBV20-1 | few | CSVTTLAGETQYF | TGCAGTGTCACGACCCTGGCGGGAGAGACCCAGTACTTC
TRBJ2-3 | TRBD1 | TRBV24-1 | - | CATSDWGTGSTDTQYF | TGTGCCACCAGTGATTGGGGGACAGGGAGCACAGATACGCAGTATTTT
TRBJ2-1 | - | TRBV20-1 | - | CSARVGQGSYNEQFF | TGCAGTGCTAGGGTTGGGCAGGGGTCCTACAATGAGCAGTTCTTC
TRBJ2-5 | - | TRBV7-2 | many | CASSPAQETQYF | TGTGCCAGCAGCCCGGCCCAAGAGACCCAGTACTTC
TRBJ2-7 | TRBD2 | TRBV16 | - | CASSRITTSGRKGEQYF | TGTGCCAGCAGCCGAATAACGACTAGCGGGAGGAAGGGCGAGCAGTACTTC
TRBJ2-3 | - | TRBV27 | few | CASKTLQPQGTDTQYF | TGTGCCAGCAAGACCCTACAACCTCAGGGCACAGATACGCAGTATTTT
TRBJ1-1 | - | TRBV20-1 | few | CSARDLRRTVTEAFF | TGCAGTGCTAGAGATCTACGGAGGACAGTGACTGAAGCTTTCTTT
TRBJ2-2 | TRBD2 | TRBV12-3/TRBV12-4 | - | CASSPSGSGTGELFF | TGTGCCAGCAGTCCCAGCGGGAGTGGGACCGGGGAGCTGTTTTTT
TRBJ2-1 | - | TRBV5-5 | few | CASSLATVNEQFF | TGTGCCAGCAGCTTGGCCACCGTCAATGAGCAGTTCTTC
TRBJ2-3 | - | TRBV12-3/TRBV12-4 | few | CASSLQGGGTQYF | TGTGCCAGCAGTTTGCAGGGGGGGGGTACGCAGTATTTT
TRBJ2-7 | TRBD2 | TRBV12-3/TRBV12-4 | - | CASSRKAQREEQYF | TGTGCCAGCAGCCGCAAAGCCCAGCGGGAAGAGCAGTACTTC
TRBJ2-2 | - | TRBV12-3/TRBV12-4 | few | CATVLDRNTGELFF | TGTGCCACCGTACTTGACCGGAACACCGGGGAGCTGTTTTTT
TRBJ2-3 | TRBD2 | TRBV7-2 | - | CASSARGGLTDTQYF | TGTGCCAGCAGCGCCCGGGGGGGCTTAACAGATACGCAGTATTTT
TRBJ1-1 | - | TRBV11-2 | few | CASSAIGRQNTEAFF | TGTGCCAGCAGCGCAATAGGCCGACAGAACACTGAAGCTTTCTTT
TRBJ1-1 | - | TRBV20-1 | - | CSASPGHPFAEAFF | TGCAGTGCTAGTCCGGGACACCCGTTCGCTGAAGCTTTCTTT
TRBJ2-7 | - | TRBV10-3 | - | CAIGSGYEQYF | TGTGCCATCGGATCAGGGTACGAGCAGTACTTC
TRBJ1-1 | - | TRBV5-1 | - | CASSLAAVNTEAFF | TGCGCCAGCAGCTTGGCCGCAGTGAACACTGAAGCTTTCTTT
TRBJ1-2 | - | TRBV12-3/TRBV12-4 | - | CASSQRKDYGYTF | TGTGCCAGCAGTCAACGGAAGGACTATGGCTACACCTTC
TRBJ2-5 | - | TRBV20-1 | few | CSARTGRGQETQYF | TGCAGTGCTAGGACTGGCAGGGGCCAAGAGACCCAGTACTTC
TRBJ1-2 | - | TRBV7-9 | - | CASSLGAGGGYTF | TGTGCCAGCAGCTTAGGGGCCGGTGGGGGCTACACCTTC
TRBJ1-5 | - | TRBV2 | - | CASSLGGEPQHF | TGTGCCAGCAGCCTGGGGGGAGAGCCCCAGCATTTT
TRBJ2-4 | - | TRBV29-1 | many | CSVVGIAKNIQYF | TGCAGCGTTGTCGGCATAGCCAAAAACATTCAGTACTTC
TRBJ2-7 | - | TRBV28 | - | CASTRRSESYEQYF | TGTGCCAGCACCAGACGCTCGGAGTCCTACGAGCAGTACTTC
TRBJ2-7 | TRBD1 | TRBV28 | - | CASSPRGRLFYEQYF | TGTGCCAGCAGTCCAAGGGGGCGCTTATTCTACGAGCAGTACTTC
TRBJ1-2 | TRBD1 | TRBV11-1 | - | CASSLSHRDRKGRYGYTF | TGTGCCAGCAGCTTAAGCCACAGGGACAGGAAGGGGAGGTATGGCTACACCTTC
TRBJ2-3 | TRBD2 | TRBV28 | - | CASSSGGLPRQYF | TGTGCCAGCTCTAGCGGGGGGCTTCCTAGGCAGTATTTT
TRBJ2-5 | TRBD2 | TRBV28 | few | CASSLPSGGAAETQYF | TGTGCCAGCAGTTTACCTAGCGGGGGGGCCGCAGAGACCCAGTACTTC
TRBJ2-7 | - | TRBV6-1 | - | CASSETGSSYEQYF | TGTGCCAGCAGCGAAACCGGGAGCTCCTACGAGCAGTACTTC
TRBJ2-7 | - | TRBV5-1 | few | CASSVDWGPYEQYF | TGCGCCAGCAGCGTAGACTGGGGCCCTTACGAGCAGTACTTC
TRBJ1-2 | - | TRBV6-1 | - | CASSESATAYGYTF | TGTGCCAGCAGTGAATCGGCGACAGCTTATGGCTACACCTTC
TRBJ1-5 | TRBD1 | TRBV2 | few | CASSERDRVLF | TGTGCCAGCAGTGAACGGGACAGGGTCCTTTTT